These 7 T cell receptor beta chains were all obtained from the same sample, sequenced in a study of chemoradiotherapy in HPV16-positive cancers. Repertoires were generated with immunoSEQ multiplex PCR, while TCRdb's copy carries only in-frame clones and drops some. The repertoire has under 20,000 clones, 84% of them found once; the top ten carry 3% to 4%. The material sequenced was blood, taken from a patient who underwent chemoradiotherapy. The origin of the receptors is a human donor with HPV-associated anogenital cancer.

The chain carries TRBV25-1 and TRBJ1-2; TRBD1 might be the D (6 bases). V was cut by 5 bases and J by 2 bases, with 9 bases left in between. Germline loops: CDR1 MGHDK, CDR2 SYGVNS. The CDR3 loop spans 13 amino acids. CDR3 in DNA: TGTGCCAGCAGTAATACAGGGAACTATGGCTACACCTTC. Amino acid sequence: CASSNTGNYGYTF.

This clone has just one count. The genes are TRBV15 and TRBJ2-6; D is tentatively TRBD1 or TRBD2 (5 bases each). This CDR3 region has 18 residues. Trimming took off 1 base at V and 0 bases at J, with 13 bases between the two ends. From germline, CDR1 is LNHNV and CDR2 YYDKDF (reference sequence). Here the CDR3 reads CATSRGPGRSSGANVLTF. The CDR3 DNA reads TGTGCCACCAGCAGAGGCCCGGGACGGTCCTCTGGGGCCAACGTCCTGACTTTC.

V is TRBV11-3 and J is TRBJ2-2; D is undetermined. The length of the CDR3 is 14 residues. The V end was cut by 1 base, the J end by 8 bases, with 11 bases between. Germline V gene sequence: CDR1 SGHNT, CDR2 YENEEA. CDR3 residues: CASSLGAFPGELFF. CDR3 nucleotides: TGTGCCAGCAGCTTAGGAGCCTTTCCAGGGGAGCTGTTTTTT.

The chain employs TRBV19 and TRBJ2-1; 7 bases are a match to TRBD1. V was clipped by 7 bases and J by 5 bases; unmatched bases: 14. The CDR3 runs to 16 residues. Germline V gene data show CDR1 as LNHDA and CDR2 as SQIVND (reference sequence). The CDR3 here is CASTDGLTGTNNEQFF. The CDR3 bases are TGTGCCAGTACCGATGGATTGACAGGGACAAACAATGAGCAGTTCTTC. Using reference TRBV19 and TRBJ2-1 for the parts outside the CDR3, the full variable domain is DGGITQSPKYLFRKEGQNVTLSCEQNLNHDAMYWYRQDPGQGLRLIYYSQIVNDFQKGDIAEGYSVSREKKESFPLTVTSAQKNPTAFYLCASTDGLTGTNNEQFFGPGTRLTVL.

The chain couples TRBV5-1 to TRBJ1-1; no reliable D call. The CDR3 spans 14 residues. Per germline, CDR1 SGHRS and CDR2 YFSETQ. Between the trimmed V and J ends, which lost 5 bases and 1 base, there was a span of 12 bases. Here the CDR3 DNA reads TGCGCCAGCAGTGGTCAGCCCGGGAACACTGAAGCTTTCTTT. Its protein is CASSGQPGNTEAFF.

This clone was counted between two and nine times. The genes are TRBV7-2 and TRBJ2-1, with 9 positions matching TRBD1. Trimming at V came to 5 bases and at J to 6 bases, leaving 2 bases not matched to a gene. There are 13 residues in the CDR3. The germline CDR1 and CDR2 sequences are SGHTA and FQGNSA. The CDR3 spells CASSRGQGNEQFF. The CDR3 nucleotides are TGTGCCAGCAGCAGGGGACAGGGCAATGAGCAGTTCTTC.

This clone came up a few times. At the DNA level, this CDR3 is encoded by other sequences in the same sample as well. The chain is built from TRBV18 and TRBJ1-1, with D tentatively TRBD1 (6 bases). Germline V gene lookup returns CDR1 KGHSH and CDR2 LQKENI. This CDR3 spans 16 amino acids. The ends were cut back, 3 bases at V and 0 bases at J, with 14 bases in the middle. The CDR3 is CASSPQTGELNTEAFF. Here the CDR3 DNA reads TGTGCCAGCTCACCCCAGACAGGAGAGTTGAACACTGAAGCTTTCTTT.